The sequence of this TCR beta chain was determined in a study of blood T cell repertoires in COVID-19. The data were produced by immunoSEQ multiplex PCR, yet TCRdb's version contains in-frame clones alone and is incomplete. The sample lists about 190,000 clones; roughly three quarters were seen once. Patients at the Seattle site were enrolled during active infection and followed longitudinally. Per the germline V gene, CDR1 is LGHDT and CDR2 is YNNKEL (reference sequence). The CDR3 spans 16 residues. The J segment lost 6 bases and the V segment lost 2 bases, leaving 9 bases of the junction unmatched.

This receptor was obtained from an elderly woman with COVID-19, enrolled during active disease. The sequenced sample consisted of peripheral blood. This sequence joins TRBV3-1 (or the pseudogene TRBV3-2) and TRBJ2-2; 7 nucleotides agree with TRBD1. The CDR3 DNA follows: TGTGCCAGCAGCCAACCCCAGACAGGGTGGGCCGGGGAGCTGTTTTTT. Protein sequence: CASSQPQTGWAGELFF.